One sample yielded the 15 T cell receptor beta chains listed below, sequenced in a study of human T cells and chemical hapten exposure. TCRdb processed the RACE reads anew with MiXCR; each CDR3 protein has one entry. The profile covers approximately 84,000 distinct CDR3 sequences, with 10% appearing a single time and around 2.5% taken by the ten largest. Time point indicated: patch test 2, 6 weeks after DPC sensitization. Treatment indicated: therapeutic diphenylcyclopropenone sensitization with weekly scalp DPC. The sequencing used whole blood, collected in connection with sensitization to the hapten diphenylcyclopropenone (DPC). These receptors were collected from a woman aged 25-40 years with alopecia areata. Some clones in this sample may be carry-over from other donors' samples.

This clonotype was detected ten times or more. The rearrangement uses TRBV5-4 and TRBJ2-1; D is undetermined. Trimming took 3 bases from V and 9 from J, leaving 7 bases between them. This CDR3 has 11 residues. Germline V gene sequence: CDR1 SGHNT, CDR2 YYREEE (reference sequence). The CDR3 here is CASSSTGEQFF. For the CDR3, the DNA is TGTGCCAGCAGCTCTACGGGTGAGCAGTTCTTC.

This clonotype was found many times. This chain connects TRBV2 to TRBJ1-2, with unresolved D. Germline CDR1 is SNHLY and CDR2 is FYNNEI. The CDR3 covers 16 residues. Trimming removed 4 bases from V and 5 bases from J, with 20 bases in between. The chain's CDR3 is CASSVNLDPKNYGYTF. Written as DNA, the CDR3 is TGTGCCAGCAGTGTGAACCTTGACCCAAAAAATTATGGCTACACCTTC.

This clonotype was picked up many times. This chain connects TRBV20-1 to TRBJ1-6; D perhaps matches TRBD1 (5 bases). Per the germline V gene, CDR1 is DFQATT and CDR2 is SNEGSKA (reference sequence). CDR3 length: 16 amino acids. The germline V and J ends were trimmed by 0 bases and 5 bases, with 14 bases remaining between them. CDR3 nucleotide sequence: TGCAGTGCTAGAGATATAGCGAGGGGCGATAATTCACCCCTCCACTTT. Amino acids: CSARDIARGDNSPLHF.

The chain uses TRBV7-2 and TRBJ2-7; the D gene is possibly TRBD2 (6 bases). There are 15 residues in the CDR3. The germline V and J ends were trimmed by 0 bases and 2 bases, with 11 bases remaining between them. Germline CDR1 is SGHTA and CDR2 is FQGNSA. CDR3 region: CASSLALGGAYEQYF. For the CDR3, the DNA is TGTGCCAGCAGCTTAGCTTTGGGGGGAGCCTACGAGCAGTACTTC.

This clonotype appeared many times. V usage is TRBV5-4 and J usage is TRBJ2-5; D uncertain. This CDR3 region has 13 residues. Trimming pared 0 bases from V and 5 bases from J, leaving 8 bases between. Germline V gene sequence: CDR1 SGHNT, CDR2 YYREEE (reference sequence). Here the CDR3 DNA reads TGTGCCAGCAGCTTGGGTCACCGGGAGACCCAGTACTTC. This sequence encodes CASSLGHRETQYF. The full variable domain, completed using reference TRBV5-4 and TRBJ2-5, is ETGVTQSPTHLIKTRGQQVTLRCSSQSGHNTVSWYQQALGQGPQFIFQYYREEENGRGNFPPRFSGLQFPNYSSELNVNALELDDSALYLCASSLGHRETQYFGPGTRLLVL.

The genes are TRBV6-5 and TRBJ1-2; no definite D call. CDR1 and CDR2 from the germline V gene are MNHEY and SVGAGI. V was trimmed by 2 bases and J by 5 bases, leaving 15 bases between them. The CDR3 is made up of 15 amino acids. The CDR3 here is CASSYHTEEQYGYTF. CDR3 DNA sequence: TGTGCCAGCAGTTACCATACAGAGGAGCAATATGGCTACACCTTC.

In this sample, this clonotype turned up a few times. The V call is TRBV7-2, the J call TRBJ1-1, with 7 nucleotides matching TRBD1. CDR3 size: 16 residues. The trim removed 5 bases at V and 1 base at J, leaving 10 bases unmatched. Per germline, CDR1 SGHTA and CDR2 FQGNSA. CDR3 loop: CASSPTKTGTNTEAFF. The CDR3 DNA reads TGTGCCAGCAGCCCGACGAAGACAGGGACGAACACTGAAGCTTTCTTT.

This clonotype has at least ten counts. Here the CDR3 reads CASSQEDRYTGELFF. CDR3 DNA: TGTGCCAGCAGCCAAGAGGACAGGTACACCGGGGAGCTGTTTTTT. The chain links TRBV3-1 to TRBJ2-2; 7 bases agree with TRBD1. V lost 0 bases to trimming and J lost 3 bases; unmatched junction nucleotides: 1. CDR1 is LGHDT and CDR2 is YNNKEL in the germline V gene (reference sequence). The CDR3 loop spans 15 amino acids. The complete variable domain, with remaining parts taken from reference TRBV3-1 and TRBJ2-2, reads DTAVSQTPKYLVTQMGNDKSIKCEQNLGHDTMYWYKQDSKKFLKIMFSYNNKELIINETVPNRFSPKSPDKAHLNLHINSLELGDSAVYFCASSQEDRYTGELFFGEGSRLTVL.

This clonotype was found many times. The V gene is TRBV28, the J gene TRBJ1-5, with D perhaps matching TRBD1 (5 bases). Deletions cut 7 bases from V and 6 bases from J, with 19 bases between. The V gene's germline CDR1 is MDHEN and CDR2 SYDVKM. The CDR3 has 15 amino acids. The CDR3 DNA follows: TGTGCCAGCACCCTCGGACTTGGGGCGAGTCAGCCCCAGCATTTT. It specifies CASTLGLGASQPQHF.

This clonotype was seen a few times. This sequence joins TRBV11-2 and TRBJ2-1, with 7 nucleotides matching TRBD1. V trimming: 1 base; J trimming: 4 bases; junction bases outside the gene matches: 1. The CDR3 contains 14 residues. Germline CDR1 reads SGHAT; CDR2 reads FQNNGV. The CDR3 DNA reads TGTGCCAGCAGCTTAGGGGGACAGTACAATGAGCAGTTCTTC. Amino acid sequence: CASSLGGQYNEQFF.

The rearrangement links TRBV3-1 to TRBJ1-1; 8 nucleotides align to TRBD1. Germline values: CDR1 LGHDT, CDR2 YNNKEL (reference sequence). The V segment lost 4 bases and the J segment 8 bases; nucleotides outside the gene matches: 3. CDR3 size: 12 residues. Here the CDR3 DNA reads TGTGCCAGCAGCCGAGGGGACAGGGAAGCTTTCTTT. Its translation is CASSRGDREAFF.

This clonotype has a count of ten or more. CDR3 in amino acids: CASSPDGLSYEQYF. For the CDR3, the DNA is TGTGCCAGCAGCCCGGACGGCCTCTCCTACGAGCAGTACTTC. The chain is built from TRBV5-4 and TRBJ2-7; D remains ambiguous. V shed 4 bases and J shed 0 bases, with 11 bases lying between them. The germline V gene has CDR1 SGHNT and CDR2 YYREEE (reference sequence). This CDR3 contains 14 residues.

The CDR3 loop reads CASSPGFTEAFF. CDR3 bases: TGTGCCAGCAGCCCAGGGTTTACTGAAGCTTTCTTT. V usage is TRBV12-3 or TRBV12-4 and J usage is TRBJ1-1; tentative D call: TRBD1 (5 bases). Trimming shortened V by 6 bases and J by 5 bases, and 10 bases separated the two germline ends. This CDR3 contains 12 residues.

This clonotype appeared many times. The chain has TRBV6-5 and TRBJ1-1; TRBD1 matches at 7 bases. This CDR3 has 13 amino acids. Germline V gives CDR1 MNHEY, CDR2 SVGAGI. V gave up 4 bases and J gave up 5 bases; unmatched junction bases: 4. CDR3 region: CASSSSGGTEAFF. The CDR3 coding sequence is TGTGCCAGCAGTTCATCAGGGGGAACTGAAGCTTTCTTT.

This clonotype has at least ten counts. The chain uses TRBV7-9 and TRBJ2-1; TRBD2 aligns across 9 bases. This CDR3 spans 15 amino acids. Trimming took 1 base from V and 4 from J; bases not matched to a gene: 2. Germline loops: CDR1 SEHNR, CDR2 FQNEAQ (reference sequence). In DNA form, the CDR3 reads TGTGCCAGCAGCTTAGGAAGCGGGAGGTACAATGAGCAGTTCTTC. This encodes CASSLGSGRYNEQFF.